A selection of T cell receptor beta chains follows, all from one sample in a study of tumor and adjacent non-tumor tissue in lung cancer. TCRdb called the multiplex PCR reads again in MiXCR, with one record for every CDR3 protein. The data contain roughly 45,000 distinct CDR3 sequences, 60% of them singletons. The sequencing sample was made of distant non-tumor lung tissue. Every receptor here comes from a man aged 50-60 years with non-small cell lung cancer. Each CDR3 is given with its conserved first and last residue. D genes are given only for firm matches. Clone size is not always given. Where it is, it says once, few, many or a class for expanded clones.

J,D,V,size,DNA,CDR3
TRBJ2-3,NA,TRBV24-1,NA,TGTGCCACCAGTGACAACCCACCCGGGGATACGCAGTATTTT,CATSDNPPGDTQYF
TRBJ2-1,NA,TRBV11-3,NA,TGTGCCAGCAGCTTAGAGGGGGCCTACAATGAGCAGTTCTTC,CASSLEGAYNEQFF
TRBJ2-3,TRBD2,TRBV6-5,NA,TGTGCCAGCAGTTACACTAGCGGAGGGGTAGATACGCAGTATTTT,CASSYTSGGVDTQYF
TRBJ2-1,TRBD1,TRBV6-5,NA,TGTGCCAGCAGTACTTACAGGGGCACCGCCGACAATGAGCAGTTCTTC,CASSTYRGTADNEQFF
TRBJ1-5,TRBD1,TRBV28,NA,TGTGCCAGCAGTTTACACGCAGGACAGGGTAGTAATCAGCCCCAGCATTTT,CASSLHAGQGSNQPQHF
TRBJ2-3,TRBD1,TRBV7-9,many,TGTGCCAGCAGCTCGCTGACAGGGCCCACAGATACGCAGTATTTT,CASSSLTGPTDTQYF
TRBJ2-6,NA,TRBV29-1,NA,TGCAGCGCCAGGGAGACTGGGGTCAACGTCCTGACTTTC,CSARETGVNVLTF
TRBJ2-7,NA,TRBV12-3/TRBV12-4,many,TGTGCCAGCAGCGGCCACTCCTACGAGCAGTACTTC,CASSGHSYEQYF
TRBJ2-4,NA,TRBV29-1,NA,TGCAGCGTCAATGCAGTGGTTGGCAAAAACATTCAGTACTTC,CSVNAVVGKNIQYF
TRBJ1-5,NA,TRBV19,few,TGTGCCAGTAGTACAGGGAAGAGAGGCAATCAGCCCCAGCATTTT,CASSTGKRGNQPQHF
TRBJ1-3,NA,TRBV30,many,TGTGCCTGGAGTAGGGGGAGCAACACCATATATTTT,CAWSRGSNTIYF
TRBJ2-7,NA,TRBV6-5,once,TGTGCCGGCAGTTATGGACTCGAACACTACTTC,CAGSYGLEHYF
TRBJ2-5,NA,TRBV5-4,few,TGTGCCAGCAGCTTGGTGGACAGACAATGGACCCAGTACTTC,CASSLVDRQWTQYF
TRBJ2-5,NA,TRBV6-6,NA,TGTGCCGGCAGTTACTCGGGTTCAGTGGGAGATGAGACCCAGTACTTC,CAGSYSGSVGDETQYF
TRBJ1-1,NA,TRBV5-1,NA,TGCGCCAGCAGCTTGAGTGCAAGCATGAACACTGAAGCTTTCTTT,CASSLSASMNTEAFF
TRBJ2-1,TRBD2,TRBV20-1,many,TGCAGTGCTAGAGTGGCTAGCGGGAGGAAAGGGGACTACAATGAGCAGTTCTTC,CSARVASGRKGDYNEQFF
TRBJ2-7,NA,TRBV11-1,NA,TGTGCCAGCAGCTTAGTCGAAGTATCCGACGAGCAGTATTTC,CASSLVEVSDEQYF
TRBJ2-5,NA,TRBV4-1,NA,TGCGCCAACAGCGCCCGGGGGAGTAAAGAGACCCAGTACTTC,CANSARGSKETQYF
TRBJ2-1,NA,TRBV11-3,medium-sized,TGTGCCAGCAGCTTAGATCGAGGGGGGGGTGAGCAGTTCTTC,CASSLDRGGGEQFF
TRBJ2-7,TRBD1,TRBV5-4,NA,TGTGCCATCTGGGACAGGGGATTCCACGAGCAGTACTTC,CAIWDRGFHEQYF
TRBJ2-2,NA,TRBV20-1,NA,TGCAGTGCTAGGGAGGCCGCGAACACCGGGGAGCTGTTTTTT,CSAREAANTGELFF
TRBJ2-3,NA,TRBV20-1,NA,TGCAGTGCTAGAGATGGAGCTATTTCTAGCACAGATACGCAGTTTTTT,CSARDGAISSTDTQFF
TRBJ2-7,TRBD1,TRBV11-2,NA,TGTACTAGCAGCTCAGGGACAGGTAGAACCTACGAGCAGTACTTT,CTSSSGTGRTYEQYF
TRBJ2-3,NA,TRBV6-1,NA,TGTGTCAGCACCAGCACCCCCGCCACAGGTACGCAGTATTTT,CVSTSTPATGTQYF
TRBJ2-7,NA,TRBV12-3/TRBV12-4,NA,TGTGCCAGTAGCCCGACAGACTACGAGCAGTACTTC,CASSPTDYEQYF
TRBJ2-3,TRBD2,TRBV11-2,NA,TGTGCCAGCGGCCTTGCTAGCGGAGGGCGCACAGATACGCAGTATTTT,CASGLASGGRTDTQYF
TRBJ2-2,NA,TRBV2,NA,TGTGCCAGCAGGCAGCTGGAGGGCCCCACCGGGGAGCTGTTTTTT,CASRQLEGPTGELFF
TRBJ2-1,TRBD1,TRBV7-9,few,TGTGCCAGCAGTGGACAGGTATCCTACAATGAGCAGTTCTTC,CASSGQVSYNEQFF
TRBJ1-2,TRBD1,TRBV6-6,many,TGTGCCAGCAGTTCGGGACAGGGTCGAGACTATGGCTACACCTTC,CASSSGQGRDYGYTF
TRBJ2-1,NA,TRBV5-1,NA,TGTGCCAGCGGCTTCCTGTCGACAGGAATAGATGGTAAGCAGTTCTTC,CASGFLSTGIDGKQFF
TRBJ2-2,NA,TRBV12-3/TRBV12-4,many,TGTGCCAGCAGTCCCGGGACGCCCACCGGGGAGCTGTTTTTT,CASSPGTPTGELFF
TRBJ2-3,TRBD2,TRBV2,NA,TGTGCCAGCACGGGGGCGCGGGGGGACAACACAGATACGCAGTATTTT,CASTGARGDNTDTQYF
TRBJ2-5,NA,TRBV24-1,NA,TGTGCCACCAGTGATCCTTCGCTTCCCCAAGAGACCCAGTACTTC,CATSDPSLPQETQYF
TRBJ2-2,NA,TRBV9,NA,TGTGCCAGCAGCGTAGCCAGGGCGACCACCGGGGAGCTGTTTTTT,CASSVARATTGELFF
TRBJ2-7,NA,TRBV11-1,NA,TGTGCCAGCAGCTTGGAGGGACAATCCTACGAGCAGCAGTTC,CASSLEGQSYEQQF
TRBJ2-1,TRBD2,TRBV5-1,few,TGCGCCACCGGACTAGGCTCCTACAATGAGCAGTTCTTC,CATGLGSYNEQFF
TRBJ2-2,NA,TRBV12-3/TRBV12-4,once,TGTGCCAGCAGTTTTCAGACGAACACCGAGGAGCGGTTTTTT,CASSFQTNTEERFF
TRBJ2-2,NA,TRBV6-5,NA,TGTGCTAGCAGTCTCCTCCTTCCACTCTGGGAGGCCGGGGAGCTGTTTTTT,CASSLLLPLWEAGELFF
TRBJ2-2,TRBD2,TRBV20-1,NA,TGCAATGCTAGCGGCTACCCGAACACCGGGGAGCTGTTTTTT,CNASGYPNTGELFF
TRBJ2-1,NA,TRBV6-6,NA,NA,CASSTEFGGGNEQLF
TRBJ2-3,NA,TRBV5-4,many,TGTGCCAGCAGCCTGAGTTTTTCAGATACGCAGTATTTT,CASSLSFSDTQYF
TRBJ1-5,TRBD1,TRBV6-2/TRBV6-3,many,TGTGCCAGCAGTTACGCAGGGGGCAGCAATCAGCCCCAGCATTTT,CASSYAGGSNQPQHF
TRBJ2-3,NA,TRBV6-2/TRBV6-3,NA,TGTGCCAGCAGTCCCCCACCGGCACGGGCGCGGTATTTT,CASSPPPARARYF
TRBJ2-7,NA,TRBV10-2,once,TGCGCCAGCAATGAGCTAGGGAGCTCCTACGACCAGTACTTC,CASNELGSSYDQYF
TRBJ1-1,NA,TRBV5-6,many,TGTGCCAGCAGCCTACCAAGAACAGGGATGAACACTGAAGCTTTCTTT,CASSLPRTGMNTEAFF
TRBJ2-1,TRBD2,TRBV11-2,NA,TGTGCCAGCAGCGCCGGGACTAGTGGGGGGGCCCAGGAGCAGTTCTTC,CASSAGTSGGAQEQFF
TRBJ1-6,NA,TRBV24-1,NA,TGTGACACCAGTGATTCCTACGATAATTCACCCCTCCACTTT,CDTSDSYDNSPLHF
TRBJ2-2,TRBD2,TRBV29-1,NA,TGCAGCGTTGAGCGGGGGTCCAACACTGTGGAGCTGTTTTTT,CSVERGSNTVELFF
TRBJ2-1,TRBD1,TRBV16,NA,TGTGCCAGCAGCCCCCCAGAGGGGGCGGGGTTCTTC,CASSPPEGAGFF